These T cell receptor beta chains were read from a single sample in a study of T cells in Graves' hyperthyroidism and ophthalmopathy. Each CDR3 protein gets one entry after TCRdb re-called the multiplex PCR reads with MiXCR. Of 500,000 or so distinct CDR3 sequences in the sample, 15% to 20% were seen once. The sample was blood. These TCRs come from a young woman with Graves' ophthalmopathy. The CDR3 runs from the conserved cysteine through the conserved F or W. Fields, in order: V gene, J gene, clone size, D gene, CDR3 protein, CDR3 DNA. D genes are given only for firm matches. Some rows mark clone size as missing; the rest say once, few, many or name a class of expanded clone.

v_call: TRBV9; j_call: TRBJ2-2; clone_size: NA; d_call: NA; cdr3_aa: CASSATLTGELFF; cdr3_nt: TGTGCCAGCAGCGCCACTTTAACCGGGGAGCTGTTTTTT
v_call: TRBV7-8; j_call: TRBJ1-5; clone_size: NA; d_call: TRBD1; cdr3_aa: CASSDDRVDQPQHF; cdr3_nt: TGTGCCAGCAGCGATGACAGGGTGGACCAGCCCCAGCATTTT
v_call: TRBV20-1; j_call: TRBJ2-1; clone_size: NA; d_call: NA; cdr3_aa: CSATRLPQASREQFF; cdr3_nt: TGCAGTGCTACCAGACTCCCCCAAGCCAGCCGAGAGCAGTTCTTC
v_call: TRBV5-4; j_call: TRBJ1-2; clone_size: NA; d_call: NA; cdr3_aa: CASSFTGLLNYGYTF; cdr3_nt: TGTGCCAGCAGCTTTACGGGACTATTAAACTATGGCTACACCTTC
v_call: TRBV28; j_call: TRBJ2-5; clone_size: many; d_call: TRBD1; cdr3_aa: CASSSLEGQDGTQYF; cdr3_nt: TGTGCCAGCAGTTCCTTGGAGGGACAGGACGGGACCCAGTACTTC
v_call: TRBV20-1; j_call: TRBJ1-2; clone_size: NA; d_call: NA; cdr3_aa: CSARAPLPSYGYTF; cdr3_nt: TGCAGTGCTAGAGCCCCCTTGCCCAGCTATGGCTACACCTTC
v_call: TRBV11-3; j_call: TRBJ2-3; clone_size: many; d_call: NA; cdr3_aa: CASSLGSGVDTQYF; cdr3_nt: TGTGCCAGCAGCTTAGGATCGGGGGTGGATACGCAGTATTTT
v_call: TRBV9; j_call: TRBJ1-1; clone_size: NA; d_call: NA; cdr3_aa: CASSVTWYTEAFF; cdr3_nt: TGTGCCAGCAGCGTAACCTGGTACACTGAAGCTTTCTTT
v_call: TRBV30; j_call: TRBJ2-5; clone_size: many; d_call: NA; cdr3_aa: CAWSVGAGTQYF; cdr3_nt: TGTGCCTGGAGTGTAGGAGCGGGGACCCAGTACTTC
v_call: TRBV28; j_call: TRBJ1-1; clone_size: few; d_call: NA; cdr3_aa: CASSLDIRTYEAFF; cdr3_nt: TGTGCCAGCAGCTTGGACATACGAACGTACGAAGCTTTCTTT
v_call: TRBV6-2/TRBV6-3; j_call: TRBJ2-2; clone_size: NA; d_call: NA; cdr3_aa: CASSYSATGELFF; cdr3_nt: TGTGCCAGCAGTTACTCGGCCACCGGGGAGCTGTTTTTT
v_call: TRBV20-1; j_call: TRBJ2-1; clone_size: NA; d_call: NA; cdr3_aa: CSARDLQGGPQFF; cdr3_nt: TGCAGTGCTAGAGATCTCCAGGGAGGTCCGCAGTTCTTC
v_call: TRBV30; j_call: TRBJ1-2; clone_size: many; d_call: NA; cdr3_aa: CAWNSGYTF; cdr3_nt: TGTGCCTGGAACAGTGGCTACACCTTC
v_call: TRBV4-1; j_call: TRBJ1-2; clone_size: NA; d_call: TRBD1; cdr3_aa: CASSPTGVTYGYTF; cdr3_nt: TGCGCCAGCAGCCCGACAGGGGTCACCTATGGCTACACCTTC
v_call: TRBV18; j_call: TRBJ2-5; clone_size: many; d_call: TRBD1; cdr3_aa: CASSPRTGQETQYF; cdr3_nt: TGTGCCAGCTCACCACGGACAGGGCAAGAGACCCAGTACTTC
v_call: TRBV6-6; j_call: TRBJ1-2; clone_size: NA; d_call: NA; cdr3_aa: CASSYSSDINYGYTF; cdr3_nt: TGTGCCAGCAGTTACTCTTCGGACATAAACTATGGCTACACCTTC
v_call: TRBV7-9; j_call: TRBJ2-1; clone_size: many; d_call: TRBD2; cdr3_aa: CASSRSGGETEQFF; cdr3_nt: TGTGCCAGCAGCCGTAGCGGGGGGGAAACTGAGCAGTTCTTC
v_call: TRBV20-1; j_call: TRBJ1-1; clone_size: few; d_call: NA; cdr3_aa: CSASIRITGSEAFF; cdr3_nt: TGCAGTGCTAGTATCAGGATTACCGGAAGTGAAGCTTTCTTT
v_call: TRBV30; j_call: TRBJ1-1; clone_size: many; d_call: NA; cdr3_aa: CAWSVGTEAFF; cdr3_nt: TGTGCCTGGAGTGTGGGCACTGAAGCTTTCTTT
v_call: TRBV28; j_call: TRBJ1-3; clone_size: NA; d_call: NA; cdr3_aa: CASPGLNSGNTIYF; cdr3_nt: TGTGCCAGCCCAGGACTCAACTCTGGAAACACCATATATTTT
v_call: TRBV19; j_call: TRBJ2-7; clone_size: NA; d_call: TRBD1; cdr3_aa: CASTGDSAYEQYF; cdr3_nt: TGTGCCAGTACTGGGGACAGCGCCTACGAGCAGTACTTC
v_call: TRBV19; j_call: TRBJ1-1; clone_size: few; d_call: NA; cdr3_aa: CASSSPYRQPEAFF; cdr3_nt: TGTGCCAGTAGTAGCCCGTACAGACAGCCAGAAGCTTTCTTT
v_call: TRBV19; j_call: TRBJ2-4; clone_size: NA; d_call: NA; cdr3_aa: CASRISAGQNIQYF; cdr3_nt: TGTGCCAGTCGTATATCGGCGGGTCAAAACATTCAGTACTTC
v_call: TRBV19; j_call: TRBJ2-3; clone_size: NA; d_call: TRBD1; cdr3_aa: CASSTAARQGDTQYF; cdr3_nt: TGTGCCAGTAGTACAGCCGCTCGACAGGGGGATACGCAGTATTTT
v_call: TRBV20-1; j_call: TRBJ1-3; clone_size: NA; d_call: NA; cdr3_aa: CSAKGRNSGNTIYF; cdr3_nt: TGCAGTGCTAAGGGACGGAACTCTGGAAACACCATATATTTT
v_call: TRBV15; j_call: TRBJ1-1; clone_size: NA; d_call: NA; cdr3_aa: CATSSLTSGYRNTEAFF; cdr3_nt: TGTGCCACCAGCAGCCTCACTTCAGGGTATCGGAACACTGAAGCTTTCTTT
v_call: TRBV15; j_call: TRBJ2-7; clone_size: many; d_call: NA; cdr3_aa: CATSRDQEDSYEQYF; cdr3_nt: TGTGCCACCAGCAGAGATCAGGAAGATTCCTACGAGCAGTACTTC
v_call: TRBV3-1; j_call: TRBJ1-3; clone_size: few; d_call: NA; cdr3_aa: CASSQDAGPGNTIYF; cdr3_nt: TGTGCCAGCAGCCAAGATGCCGGGCCTGGAAACACCATATATTTT
v_call: TRBV4-2; j_call: TRBJ2-1; clone_size: NA; d_call: TRBD2; cdr3_aa: CASSQDSSRGGASEQFF; cdr3_nt: TGTGCCAGCAGCCAAGATTCCTCTCGCGGGGGGGCTTCTGAGCAGTTCTTC
v_call: TRBV6-2/TRBV6-3; j_call: TRBJ1-3; clone_size: NA; d_call: NA; cdr3_aa: CASRLSRQSNTIYF; cdr3_nt: TGTGCCAGCAGATTAAGCCGACAGTCGAACACCATATATTTT
v_call: TRBV7-9; j_call: TRBJ1-2; clone_size: NA; d_call: TRBD1; cdr3_aa: CASSHRGQGIITGYTF; cdr3_nt: TGTGCCAGCAGCCATAGAGGACAGGGGATCATCACGGGCTACACCTTC
v_call: TRBV5-6; j_call: TRBJ2-5; clone_size: few; d_call: NA; cdr3_aa: CASSLVTVAMYQETQYF; cdr3_nt: TGTGCCAGCAGCTTGGTAACAGTCGCTATGTACCAAGAGACCCAGTACTTC
v_call: TRBV27; j_call: TRBJ1-2; clone_size: many; d_call: NA; cdr3_aa: CASSSRRDNRSYGYTF; cdr3_nt: TGTGCCAGCAGTTCCCGTCGGGATAATCGATCCTATGGCTACACCTTC
v_call: TRBV7-9; j_call: TRBJ2-2; clone_size: few; d_call: TRBD1; cdr3_aa: CASSVTGQTGLTGELFF; cdr3_nt: TGTGCCAGCAGCGTGACCGGACAGACAGGGCTTACCGGGGAGCTGTTTTTT
v_call: TRBV6-1; j_call: TRBJ1-3; clone_size: few; d_call: NA; cdr3_aa: CASSELGQISGNTIYF; cdr3_nt: TGTGCCAGCAGTGAACTCGGTCAGATCTCTGGAAACACCATATATTTT
v_call: TRBV12-3/TRBV12-4; j_call: TRBJ2-1; clone_size: few; d_call: NA; cdr3_aa: CASRVHNEQFF; cdr3_nt: TGTGCCAGCAGGGTCCATAATGAGCAGTTCTTC
v_call: TRBV18; j_call: TRBJ2-3; clone_size: many; d_call: NA; cdr3_aa: CASSPGNTDTQYF; cdr3_nt: TGTGCCAGCTCACCCGGAAACACAGATACGCAGTATTTT
v_call: TRBV6-2/TRBV6-3; j_call: TRBJ2-5; clone_size: NA; d_call: TRBD2; cdr3_aa: CAANRGGQQYF; cdr3_nt: TGTGCCGCAAATAGGGGAGGGCAACAGTACTTC
v_call: TRBV7-2; j_call: TRBJ2-7; clone_size: NA; d_call: NA; cdr3_aa: CASSLVVGDEQYF; cdr3_nt: TGTGCCAGCAGCTTAGTTGTAGGAGACGAGCAGTACTTC
v_call: TRBV7-8; j_call: TRBJ1-3; clone_size: many; d_call: TRBD1; cdr3_aa: CASSPVTGTSGNTIYF; cdr3_nt: TGTGCCAGCAGCCCGGTGACAGGGACCTCTGGAAACACCATATATTTT
v_call: TRBV6-1; j_call: TRBJ2-4; clone_size: NA; d_call: NA; cdr3_aa: CASSPLSGFGNIQYF; cdr3_nt: TGTGCCAGCAGCCCTCTATCGGGGTTTGGGAACATTCAGTACTTC
v_call: TRBV7-6; j_call: TRBJ2-2; clone_size: few; d_call: NA; cdr3_aa: CASSRRQFTGELFF; cdr3_nt: TGTGCCAGCAGCCGAAGACAGTTCACCGGGGAGCTGTTTTTT
v_call: TRBV7-2; j_call: TRBJ2-7; clone_size: NA; d_call: TRBD2; cdr3_aa: CASSRTSAEYEQYF; cdr3_nt: TGTGCCAGCAGCCGGACTAGCGCTGAGTACGAGCAGTACTTC
v_call: TRBV6-5; j_call: TRBJ2-5; clone_size: NA; d_call: TRBD1; cdr3_aa: CASSYHRGETQYF; cdr3_nt: TGTGCCAGCAGTTACCACAGGGGGGAGACCCAGTACTTC
v_call: TRBV11-2; j_call: TRBJ2-5; clone_size: many; d_call: NA; cdr3_aa: CASSLMERSQYF; cdr3_nt: TGTGCCAGCAGCCTCATGGAGAGGTCCCAGTACTTC
v_call: TRBV10-3; j_call: TRBJ1-2; clone_size: NA; d_call: NA; cdr3_aa: CAISEWLNYGYTF; cdr3_nt: TGTGCCATCAGTGAGTGGCTTAACTATGGCTACACCTTC
v_call: TRBV5-5; j_call: TRBJ2-7; clone_size: NA; d_call: TRBD2; cdr3_aa: CASSRGLAGVEQYF; cdr3_nt: TGTGCCAGCAGCCGAGGACTAGCGGGAGTCGAGCAGTACTTC
v_call: TRBV9; j_call: TRBJ1-2; clone_size: NA; d_call: TRBD1; cdr3_aa: CASSDAQGNYGYTF; cdr3_nt: TGTGCCAGCAGCGATGCACAGGGGAACTATGGCTACACCTTC